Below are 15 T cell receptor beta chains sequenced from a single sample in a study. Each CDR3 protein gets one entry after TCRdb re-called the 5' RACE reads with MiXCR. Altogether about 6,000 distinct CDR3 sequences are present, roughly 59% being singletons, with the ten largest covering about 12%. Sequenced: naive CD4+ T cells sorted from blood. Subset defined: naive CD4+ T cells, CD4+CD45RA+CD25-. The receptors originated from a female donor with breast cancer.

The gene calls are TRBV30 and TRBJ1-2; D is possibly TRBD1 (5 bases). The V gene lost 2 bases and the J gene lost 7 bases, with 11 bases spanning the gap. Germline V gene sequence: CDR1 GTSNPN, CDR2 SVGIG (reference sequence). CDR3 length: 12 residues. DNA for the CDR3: TGTGCCTGGAGTCCGGGGCCTAGTGGCTACACCTTC. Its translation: CAWSPGPSGYTF.

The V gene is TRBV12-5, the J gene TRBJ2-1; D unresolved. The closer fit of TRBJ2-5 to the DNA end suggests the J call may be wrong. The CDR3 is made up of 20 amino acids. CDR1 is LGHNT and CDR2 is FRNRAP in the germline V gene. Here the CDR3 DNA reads TGTGCTAGTGGTTTGGTATCGTCGCGCAACCTGAGGAAAGTGCAAGAGACCCAGTACTTC. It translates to CASGLVSSRNLRKVQETQYF.

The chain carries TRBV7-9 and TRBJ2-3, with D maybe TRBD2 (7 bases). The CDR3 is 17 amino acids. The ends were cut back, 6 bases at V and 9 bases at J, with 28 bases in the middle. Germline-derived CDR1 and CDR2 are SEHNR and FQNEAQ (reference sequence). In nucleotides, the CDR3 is TGTGCCAGCAGTCAACTTCGGCTAGCGGAGGCAGGGGAGACGCAGTATTTT. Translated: CASSQLRLAEAGETQYF.

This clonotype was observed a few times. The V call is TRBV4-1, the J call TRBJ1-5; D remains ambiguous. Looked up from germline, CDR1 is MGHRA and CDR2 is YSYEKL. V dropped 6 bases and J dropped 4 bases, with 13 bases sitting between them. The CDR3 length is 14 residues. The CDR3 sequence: CASSHTGGNQPQHF. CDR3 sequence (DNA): TGCGCCAGCAGTCACACCGGAGGGAATCAGCCCCAGCATTTT.

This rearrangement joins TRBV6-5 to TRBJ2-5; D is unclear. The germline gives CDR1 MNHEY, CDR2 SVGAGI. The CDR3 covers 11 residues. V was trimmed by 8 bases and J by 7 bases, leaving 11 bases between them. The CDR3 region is CASSGLGTQYF. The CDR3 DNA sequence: TGTGCCAGCTCCGGCCTGGGGACCCAGTACTTC.

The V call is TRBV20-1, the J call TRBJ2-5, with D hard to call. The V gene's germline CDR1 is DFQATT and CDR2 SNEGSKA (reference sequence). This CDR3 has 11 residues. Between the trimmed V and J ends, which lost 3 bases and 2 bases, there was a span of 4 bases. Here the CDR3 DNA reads TGCAGTGCTAGTGCACAAGAGACCCAGTACTTC. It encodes CSASAQETQYF.

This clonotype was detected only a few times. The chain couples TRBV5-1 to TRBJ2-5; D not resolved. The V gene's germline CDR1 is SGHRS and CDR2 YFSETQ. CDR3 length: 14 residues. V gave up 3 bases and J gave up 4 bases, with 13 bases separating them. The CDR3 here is CASSWQRGRETQYF. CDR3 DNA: TGCGCCAGCAGCTGGCAGAGAGGTAGAGAGACCCAGTACTTC. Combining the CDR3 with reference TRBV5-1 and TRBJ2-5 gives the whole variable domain KAGVTQTPRYLIKTRGQQVTLSCSPISGHRSVSWYQQTPGQGLQFLFEYFSETQRNKGNFPGRFSGRQFSNSRSEMNVSTLELGDSALYLCASSWQRGRETQYFGPGTRLLVL.

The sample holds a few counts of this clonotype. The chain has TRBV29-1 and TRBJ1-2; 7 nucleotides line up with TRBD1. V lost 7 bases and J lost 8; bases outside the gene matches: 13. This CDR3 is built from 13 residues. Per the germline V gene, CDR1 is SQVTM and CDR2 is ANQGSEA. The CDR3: CSALGQAPGGYTF. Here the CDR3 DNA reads TGCAGCGCCTTAGGACAGGCCCCTGGGGGCTACACCTTC.

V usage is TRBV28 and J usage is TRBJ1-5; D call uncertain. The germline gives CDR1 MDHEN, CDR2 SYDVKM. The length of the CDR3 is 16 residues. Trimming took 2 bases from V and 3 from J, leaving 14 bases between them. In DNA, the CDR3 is TGTGCCAGCAGTTTAAAAGGTAGCGTGGACAATCAGCCCCAGCATTTT. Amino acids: CASSLKGSVDNQPQHF.

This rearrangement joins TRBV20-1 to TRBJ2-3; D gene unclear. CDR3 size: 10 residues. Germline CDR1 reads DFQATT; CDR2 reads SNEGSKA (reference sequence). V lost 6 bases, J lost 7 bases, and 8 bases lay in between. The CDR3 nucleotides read TGCAGTGCCCTCGGTTATACGCAGTATTTT. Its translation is CSALGYTQYF.

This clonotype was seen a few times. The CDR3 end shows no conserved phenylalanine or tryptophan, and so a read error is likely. The DNA for the CDR3 is TGTGTCAGCAGCTTAGTCGCGGGGCCTGGATCGGGGGAGCTGTTTCTT. It encodes CVSSLVAGPGSGELFL. The V and J genes are TRBV7-8 and TRBJ2-2; D is possibly TRBD2 (6 bases). Germline V gene data show CDR1 as SGHVS and CDR2 as FQNEAQ. This CDR3 is built from 16 residues.

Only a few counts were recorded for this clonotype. The CDR3 DNA sequence: TGCGCCAGCCGCCCAGGGGCAATGTCTACCTACGAGCAGTACTTC. It encodes CASRPGAMSTYEQYF. This chain joins TRBV5-1 and TRBJ2-7; D might be TRBD1 (6 bases). V dropped 7 bases and J dropped 2 bases, with 19 bases sitting between them. Germline V CDR1 and CDR2: SGHRS, YFSETQ. The CDR3 extends over 15 amino acids.

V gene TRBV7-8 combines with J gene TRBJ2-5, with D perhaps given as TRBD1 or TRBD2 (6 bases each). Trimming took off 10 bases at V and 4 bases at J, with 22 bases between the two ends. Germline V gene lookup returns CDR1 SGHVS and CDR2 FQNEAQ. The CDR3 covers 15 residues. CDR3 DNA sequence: TGTGCCACCGGTTCTTACTCCAGGGGAGGAGAGACCCAGTACTTC. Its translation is CATGSYSRGGETQYF. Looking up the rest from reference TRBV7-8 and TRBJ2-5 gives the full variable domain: GAGVSQSPRYKVAKRGQDVALRCDPISGHVSLFWYQQALGQGPEFLTYFQNEAQLDKSGLPSDRFFAERPEGSVSTLKIQRTQQEDSAVYLCATGSYSRGGETQYFGPGTRLLVL.

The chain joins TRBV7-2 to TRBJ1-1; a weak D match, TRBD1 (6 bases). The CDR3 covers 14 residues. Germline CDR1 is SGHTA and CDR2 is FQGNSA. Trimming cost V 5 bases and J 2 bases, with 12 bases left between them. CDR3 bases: TGTGCCAGCAGCAACCGGGGGACAAACACTGAAGCTTTCTTT. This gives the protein CASSNRGTNTEAFF.

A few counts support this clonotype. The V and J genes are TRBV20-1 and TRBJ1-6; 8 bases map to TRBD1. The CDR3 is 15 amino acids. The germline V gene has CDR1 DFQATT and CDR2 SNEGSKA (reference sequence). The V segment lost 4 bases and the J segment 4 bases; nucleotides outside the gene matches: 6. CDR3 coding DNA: TGCAGTGCTACCCGACAGGGGCAGTATAATTCACCCCTCCACTTT. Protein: CSATRQGQYNSPLHF.